A single sample gave rise to the 20 T cell receptor beta chains below, sequenced in a study of CD8+CD57+ T cells in acquired aplastic anemia. The study profiled TCR beta VDJ and CDR3 using genomic DNA as template. TCRdb reanalysed the reads using MiXCR and keeps one entry per CDR3 protein. The data hold more than 150,000 distinct CDR3 sequences, with about 50% observed a single time. Sequenced patients had shown CD8+CD57+ cell expansion by flow cytometry. Specimen: sorted CD4+, CD8+, or CD8+CD57+ T cells (not recorded which) from PBMCs. These receptors came from a human donor with aplastic anemia.

J is TRBJ2-2 and V is TRBV5-1, with D possibly being TRBD1 or TRBD2 (5 bases each). Germline V gene sequence: CDR1 SGHRS, CDR2 YFSETQ. V lost 0 bases to trimming and J lost 5 bases, with 11 bases between them. This CDR3 has 15 residues. This CDR3 reads CASSLGMGETGELFF. CDR3 nucleotide sequence: TGCGCCAGCAGCTTGGGTATGGGGGAGACCGGGGAGCTGTTTTTT.

V and J are TRBV24-1 and TRBJ2-3; D tentatively reads TRBD1 or TRBD2 (5 bases each). The CDR3 loop spans 13 amino acids. Germline CDR1 KGHDR, CDR2 SFDVKD. Trimming pared 10 bases from V and 3 bases from J, leaving 13 bases between. CDR3 coding DNA: TGTGCCACGGAGGCAGGGCCGACAGATACGCAGTATTTT. Translating it yields CATEAGPTDTQYF.

This clonotype was detected many times. The chain joins TRBV5-1 to TRBJ2-3; D remains unclear. Germline loops: CDR1 SGHRS, CDR2 YFSETQ. V was trimmed by 1 base and J by 2 bases, leaving 11 bases between them. The CDR3 is made up of 15 amino acids. The CDR3 region is CASSLTGLTTDTQYF. The CDR3 DNA reads TGCGCCAGCAGCTTGACCGGCCTTACCACAGATACGCAGTATTTT.

This clonotype was seen repeatedly, ten times or more. V usage is TRBV5-1 and J usage is TRBJ1-4; TRBD1 matches at 8 bases. This CDR3 has 15 residues. Germline CDR1 is SGHRS and CDR2 is YFSETQ. The ends lost 2 bases at V and 2 bases at J; junction bases unmatched: 2. The CDR3 nucleotides read TGCGCCAGCAGCTTAAGACAGGGGACTAATGAAAAACTGTTTTTT. This codes for CASSLRQGTNEKLFF. Using reference TRBV5-1 and TRBJ1-4 for the parts outside the CDR3, the full variable domain is KAGVTQTPRYLIKTRGQQVTLSCSPISGHRSVSWYQQTPGQGLQFLFEYFSETQRNKGNFPGRFSGRQFSNSRSEMNVSTLELGDSALYLCASSLRQGTNEKLFFGSGTQLSVL.

The V call is TRBV20-1, the J call TRBJ2-3; 8 bases are a match to TRBD2. Germline CDR1 DFQATT, CDR2 SNEGSKA (reference sequence). The CDR3 extends over 13 amino acids. Germline trimming cut 6 bases from V and 5 bases from J; bases unmatched to any gene: 7. CDR3 protein: CSASMRGEDTQYF. CDR3 sequence (DNA): TGCAGTGCGAGTATGCGGGGGGAAGATACGCAGTATTTT.

The gene calls are TRBV6-1 and TRBJ1-4; 10 bases are a match to TRBD1. Germline trimming cut 10 bases from V and 6 bases from J; bases unmatched to any gene: 5. This CDR3 contains 13 residues. Germline CDR1 is MNHNS and CDR2 is SASEGT. DNA for the CDR3: TGTGCCATTCGACAGGGGGCAGATGAAAAACTGTTTTTT. This sequence encodes CAIRQGADEKLFF.

V and J are TRBV15 and TRBJ2-5; TRBD2 matches at 7 bases. Germline values: CDR1 LNHNV, CDR2 YYDKDF (reference sequence). This CDR3 is built from 16 residues. V trimming: 0 bases; J trimming: 3 bases; junction bases outside the gene matches: 7. The CDR3 here is CATSRDTRGLKETQYF. The CDR3, as DNA: TGTGCCACCAGCAGAGATACGCGGGGACTAAAAGAGACCCAGTACTTC.

The chain has TRBV18 and TRBJ1-3; D remains ambiguous. Trimming cost V 1 base and J 0 bases, with 7 bases left between them. This CDR3 spans 15 amino acids. Looked up from germline, CDR1 is KGHSH and CDR2 is LQKENI. The CDR3 spells CASSPQRGSGNTIYF. The CDR3 coding sequence is TGTGCCAGCTCACCACAGCGAGGCTCTGGAAACACCATATATTTT.

This clonotype was seen only once. This rearrangement joins TRBV4-3 to TRBJ1-2; 11 positions match TRBD1. The CDR3 runs to 18 residues. The germline V gene encodes CDR1 LGHNA and CDR2 YSLEER. V dropped 3 bases and J dropped 1; count of bases not matched to a gene: 10. Written as DNA, the CDR3 is TGCGCCAGCAGCCATACCGGGACAGGGGGAATAATTAACTATGGCTACACCTTC. Protein sequence: CASSHTGTGGIINYGYTF.

V is TRBV20-1 and J is TRBJ2-7, with D possibly being TRBD1 (5 bases). Looked up from germline, CDR1 is DFQATT and CDR2 is SNEGSKA (reference sequence). V was clipped by 6 bases and J by 4 bases, with 16 bases between them. This CDR3 is 13 amino acids long. Here the CDR3 reads CSAARAVVYEQYF. The CDR3, as DNA: TGCAGTGCGGCCAGGGCGGTGGTTTACGAGCAGTACTTC.

In its sample, this clonotype was seen a few times. A much larger clonotype is one base distant, so this may be a read error. The J gene is TRBJ2-7, the V gene TRBV20-1; TRBD2 aligns across 8 bases. The CDR3 extends over 14 amino acids. Germline CDR1 DFQATT, CDR2 SNEGSKA (reference sequence). DNA for the CDR3: TGCGGTGCCAGTCAGCGGGGGACCTCCTACGAGCAGTACTTC. Translation: CGASQRGTSYEQYF.

This clonotype was observed many times. This chain links TRBV5-5 with TRBJ2-2; weak D call: TRBD1 (6 bases). Germline CDR1 SGHKS, CDR2 YYEKEE (reference sequence). V lost 2 bases and J lost 0, with 11 bases in between. There are 16 residues in the CDR3. In nucleotides, the CDR3 is TGTGCCAGCAGCTTTAGGACAGTCACGAACACCGGGGAGCTGTTTTTT. Its protein product is CASSFRTVTNTGELFF. Looking up the rest from reference TRBV5-5 and TRBJ2-2 gives the full variable domain: DAGVTQSPTHLIKTRGQQVTLRCSPISGHKSVSWYQQVLGQGPQFIFQYYEKEERGRGNFPDRFSARQFPNYSSELNVNALLLGDSALYLCASSFRTVTNTGELFFGEGSRLTVL.

This rearrangement joins TRBV24-1 to TRBJ2-3; D remains ambiguous. Germline CDR1 reads KGHDR; CDR2 reads SFDVKD. The CDR3 totals 12 residues. Trimming removed 1 base at V and 2 bases at J, with 0 bases between. The CDR3 spells CATSDFTDTQYF. The CDR3 DNA reads TGTGCCACCAGTGATTTCACAGATACGCAGTATTTT.

This clonotype was counted many times. The J gene is TRBJ2-7, the V gene TRBV12-3 or TRBV12-4; 8 positions agree with TRBD1. V gave up 8 bases and J gave up 6 bases; unmatched junction bases: 9. The length of the CDR3 is 13 residues. This chain's CDR3 is CASGWGQASEQYF. CDR3 sequence (DNA): TGTGCCAGCGGATGGGGACAGGCCAGCGAGCAGTACTTC.

This clonotype was picked up many times. This chain joins TRBV29-1 and TRBJ1-1; 7 positions match TRBD1. Germline assignment: CDR1 SQVTM and CDR2 ANQGSEA. The V segment lost 7 bases and the J segment 1 base; nucleotides outside the gene matches: 3. This CDR3 is built from 12 residues. CDR3 residues: CSAHRGNTEAFF. Here the CDR3 DNA reads TGCAGCGCGCACAGGGGGAACACTGAAGCTTTCTTT.

The J gene is TRBJ1-2, the V gene TRBV29-1; no reliable D call. The CDR3 is 12 amino acids. Germline CDR1 reads SQVTM; CDR2 reads ANQGSEA. The V gene lost 6 bases and the J gene lost 4 bases, with 12 bases spanning the gap. CDR3: CSVRHVSYGYTF. The CDR3, as DNA: TGCAGCGTCCGACACGTCAGCTATGGCTACACCTTC.

Concerning this clonotype itself: One base away lies a much larger clone, so this may be a sequencing read error. This rearrangement joins TRBV24-1 to TRBJ1-6; TRBD1 matches 7 bases. The germline V gene has CDR1 KGHDR and CDR2 SFDVKD. The CDR3 sequence is 16 residues long. The trim removed 6 bases at V and 4 bases at J, leaving 8 bases unmatched. The CDR3 is CATSKRGQIYNSPLHF. The CDR3 bases are TGTGCCACCAGTAAACGGGGACAGATATATAATTCACCCCTCCACTTT.

The chain combines TRBV29-1 with TRBJ1-2; 8 bases are shared with TRBD1. After removal of 4 bases from V and 0 bases from J, the junction contained 7 bases not matched to a gene. Germline V gives CDR1 SQVTM, CDR2 ANQGSEA. The CDR3 runs to 15 residues. In DNA form, the CDR3 reads TGCAGCGTTGCGACAGGGGCTTTGGCTAACTATGGCTACACCTTC. It is translated as CSVATGALANYGYTF.

V and J are TRBV19 and TRBJ2-1, with a weak D call TRBD2 (6 bases). The germline CDR1 and CDR2 sequences are LNHDA and SQIVND (reference sequence). The CDR3 loop spans 13 amino acids. Deletions cut 6 bases from V and 10 bases from J, with 16 bases between. The CDR3 is CASRTLGGKEQFF. DNA for the CDR3: TGTGCCAGTAGGACCCTAGGAGGGAAGGAGCAGTTCTTC. The full variable domain, rest sourced from reference TRBV19 and TRBJ2-1, is DGGITQSPKYLFRKEGQNVTLSCEQNLNHDAMYWYRQDPGQGLRLIYYSQIVNDFQKGDIAEGYSVSREKKESFPLTVTSAQKNPTAFYLCASRTLGGKEQFFGPGTRLTVL.

This chain uses TRBV10-3 with TRBJ1-3; no clear D gene. Deletions cut 10 bases from V and 8 bases from J, with 9 bases between. CDR1 and CDR2 from the germline V gene are ENHRY and SYGVKD. This CDR3 has 10 residues. DNA of the CDR3: TGTGCCACCCGGTCTGACACCATATATTTT. Translation gives CATRSDTIYF.